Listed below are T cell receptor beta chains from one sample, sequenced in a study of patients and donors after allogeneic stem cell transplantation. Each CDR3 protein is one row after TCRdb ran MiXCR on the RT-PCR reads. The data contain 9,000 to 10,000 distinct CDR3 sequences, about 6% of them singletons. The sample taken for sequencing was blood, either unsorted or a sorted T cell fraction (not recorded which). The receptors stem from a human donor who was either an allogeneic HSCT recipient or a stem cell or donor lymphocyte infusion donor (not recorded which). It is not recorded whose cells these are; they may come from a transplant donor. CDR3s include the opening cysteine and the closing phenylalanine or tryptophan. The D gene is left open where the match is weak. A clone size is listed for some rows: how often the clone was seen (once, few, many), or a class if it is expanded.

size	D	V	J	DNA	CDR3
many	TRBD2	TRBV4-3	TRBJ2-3	TGCGCCAGCAGCCAAGGGGTAGCGGGGAGCACAGATACGCAGTATTTT	CASSQGVAGSTDTQYF
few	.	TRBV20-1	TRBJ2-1	TGCAGTGCTAGAAAGGACAGTTTGAATGAGCAGTTCTTC	CSARKDSLNEQFF
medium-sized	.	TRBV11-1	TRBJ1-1	TGTGCCAGCAGCTACGCCTACCTAAACACTGAAGCTTTCTTT	CASSYAYLNTEAFF
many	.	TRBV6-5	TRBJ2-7	TGTGCCAGCAGTCCCCTGCCCCCCTCCTACGAGCAGTACTTC	CASSPLPPSYEQYF
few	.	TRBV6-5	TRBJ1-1	TGTGCCAGCAGTTACAAGTTTGGGGGTTTAGCTGAAGCTTTCTTT	CASSYKFGGLAEAFF
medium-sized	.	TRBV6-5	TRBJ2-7	TGTGCCAGCAGTCCATCAGGGGTAGAGCAGTACTTC	CASSPSGVEQYF
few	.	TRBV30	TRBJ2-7	TGTGCCTGGAGACAGACAGGAACCTACGAGCAGTACTTC	CAWRQTGTYEQYF
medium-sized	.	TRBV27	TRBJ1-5	TGTGCCAGCAGTTTATCGGTCATTTCGAATCAGCCCCAGCATTTT	CASSLSVISNQPQHF
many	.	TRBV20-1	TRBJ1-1	TGCAGTGCTAGAGACCGGGGATTGACTGAAGCTTTCTTT	CSARDRGLTEAFF
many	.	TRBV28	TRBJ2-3	TGTGCCAGCAGTTGGACAGGGGTCGGGACTAGGGATACGCAGTATTTT	CASSWTGVGTRDTQYF
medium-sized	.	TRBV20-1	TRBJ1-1	TGCAGTGCCCGGAATGTTAGGGGGAGCACTGAAGCTTTCTTT	CSARNVRGSTEAFF
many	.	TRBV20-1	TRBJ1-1	TGCAGTGCAACAATCGACACTGAAGCTTTCTTT	CSATIDTEAFF
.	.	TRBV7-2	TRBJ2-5	TGTGCCAGCAGCTTAGCCGTACAAGAGACCCAGTACTTC	CASSLAVQETQYF
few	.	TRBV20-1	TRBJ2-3	TGCAGTGTCATTAGCACAGATACGCAGTATTTT	CSVISTDTQYF
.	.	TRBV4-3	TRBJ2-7	TGCGCCAGCAGCCAAGACCGCGCAGGGACCTACGAGCAGTACTTC	CASSQDRAGTYEQYF
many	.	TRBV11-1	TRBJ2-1	TGTGCCAGCAGCCTACAGACGGACAATGAGCAGTTCTTC	CASSLQTDNEQFF
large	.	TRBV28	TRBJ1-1	TGTGCCAGCAGTTCCTTAGGGGGGGGGAACACTGAAGCTTTCTTT	CASSSLGGGNTEAFF
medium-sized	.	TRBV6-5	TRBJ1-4	TGTGCCAGCAGTCGCATGTTGCAGTGGAAACTGTTTTTT	CASSRMLQWKLFF
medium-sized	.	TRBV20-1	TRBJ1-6	TGCAGTGGTCGGGCAGGAACTAATTCACCCCTCCACTTT	CSGRAGTNSPLHF
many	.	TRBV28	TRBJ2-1	TGTGCCAGCAGTCCGCAGTCCCCTGAGCAGTTCTTC	CASSPQSPEQFF
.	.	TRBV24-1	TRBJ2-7	TGTGCCACCAGTGAAGCAGGGGTCCACGAGCAGTACTTC	CATSEAGVHEQYF
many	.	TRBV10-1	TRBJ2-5	TGCGCCAGCAGTGGGGACCAAGAGACCCAGTACTTC	CASSGDQETQYF
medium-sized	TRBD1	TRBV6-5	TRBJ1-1	TGTGCCAGCAGTTACCGCACAGGGGGGGGCACTGAAGCTTTCTTT	CASSYRTGGGTEAFF
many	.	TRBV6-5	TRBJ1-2	TGTGCCAGCAGTTACTCATTTGGGGGGAACTATGGCTACACCTTC	CASSYSFGGNYGYTF
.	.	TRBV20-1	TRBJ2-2	TGCAGTGCCTGTTCAGCGGGGAACACCGGGGAGCTGTTTTTT	CSACSAGNTGELFF
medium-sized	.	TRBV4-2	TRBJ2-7	TGTGCCAGCAGCCAAGCAATCGCCGGGGGTACCTACGAGCAGTACTTC	CASSQAIAGGTYEQYF
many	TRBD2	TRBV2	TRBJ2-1	TGTGCCAGCAGTGAAGCCCCCGGAACGGCGGGAGGGGAATACAATGAGCAGTTCTTC	CASSEAPGTAGGEYNEQFF
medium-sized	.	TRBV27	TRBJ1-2	TGTGCCAGCAGTTTTAGAGACCGCGCAACTGGCTACACCTTC	CASSFRDRATGYTF
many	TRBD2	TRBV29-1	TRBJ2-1	TGCAGCGCTTCTGGACTAGCGGAGTTAATCAATGAGCAGTTCTTC	CSASGLAELINEQFF
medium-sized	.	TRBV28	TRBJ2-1	TGTGCCAGCAGCTTGATGGGCAGTGAGCAGTTCTTC	CASSLMGSEQFF
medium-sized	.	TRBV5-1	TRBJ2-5	TGCGCCAGCAGCTCGAGATCCGCAGGGAAAGAGACCCAGTACTTC	CASSSRSAGKETQYF